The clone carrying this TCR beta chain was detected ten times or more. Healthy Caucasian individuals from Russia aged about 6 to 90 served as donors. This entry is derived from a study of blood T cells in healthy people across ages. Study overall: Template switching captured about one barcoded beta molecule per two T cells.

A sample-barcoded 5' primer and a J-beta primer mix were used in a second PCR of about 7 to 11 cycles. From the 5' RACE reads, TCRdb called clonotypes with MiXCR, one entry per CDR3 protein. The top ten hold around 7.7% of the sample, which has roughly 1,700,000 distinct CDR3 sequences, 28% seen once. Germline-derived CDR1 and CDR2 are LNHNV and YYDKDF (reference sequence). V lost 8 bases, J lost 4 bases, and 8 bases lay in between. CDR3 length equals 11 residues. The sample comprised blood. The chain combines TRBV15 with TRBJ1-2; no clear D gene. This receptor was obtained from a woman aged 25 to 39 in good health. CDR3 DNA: TGTGCCACCTCTGACACCTATGGCTACACCTTC. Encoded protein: CATSDTYGYTF.